These T cell receptor beta chains were read from a single sample in a study of cytomegalovirus exposure and HLA in healthy donors. Sequencing used immunoSEQ multiplex PCR; TCRdb keeps in-frame clones, though not all of them. Seen here are 90,000 to 120,000 clones, around 62% observed once, and the top ten hold 3% to 4.5%. The material sequenced was PBMCs. These receptors were obtained from a man aged 30 to 45 in good health and CMV-seropositive. Both conserved end residues are part of each CDR3. Each record gives: CDR3 protein, CDR3 DNA, clone size, J gene, D gene, V gene. The D gene is left open where the match is weak. Size is stated for part of the rows, as once, few or many counts, or as a class when the clone is expanded.

CDR3aa: CTSSQDTAGTSPRAQYF; CDR3nt: TGCACCAGCAGCCAAGATACAGCGGGGACTTCCCCCCGAGCGCAGTATTTT; abundance: -; j_gene: TRBJ2-3; d_gene: -; v_gene: TRBV1
CDR3aa: CASSPDVDSEAFF; CDR3nt: TGTGCCAGCTCACCGGACGTGGACAGTGAAGCTTTCTTT; abundance: few; j_gene: TRBJ1-1; d_gene: -; v_gene: TRBV18
CDR3aa: CASSPEQGVSSYNSPLHF; CDR3nt: TGTGCCAGCAGCCCGGAACAGGGCGTGAGCTCCTATAATTCACCCCTCCACTTT; abundance: -; j_gene: TRBJ1-6; d_gene: -; v_gene: TRBV4-2
CDR3aa: CASSKTTFRSYNEQFF; CDR3nt: TGTGCCAGCAGCAAAACTACGTTTCGATCCTACAATGAGCAGTTCTTC; abundance: -; j_gene: TRBJ2-1; d_gene: -; v_gene: TRBV21-1
CDR3aa: CASAGATEAFF; CDR3nt: TGTGCCAGCGCGGGGGCGACTGAAGCTTTCTTT; abundance: -; j_gene: TRBJ1-1; d_gene: -; v_gene: TRBV2
CDR3aa: CASSIGTADYNEQFF; CDR3nt: TGTGCCAGCAGCATTGGGACAGCCGACTACAATGAGCAGTTCTTC; abundance: -; j_gene: TRBJ2-1; d_gene: TRBD1; v_gene: TRBV5-6
CDR3aa: CSSSLGLRAIPTYEQYF; CDR3nt: TGTTCCAGCAGCTTAGGTCTCAGGGCGATCCCAACCTACGAGCAGTACTTC; abundance: -; j_gene: TRBJ2-7; d_gene: -; v_gene: TRBV7-9
CDR3aa: CASRIRGLDTEAFF; CDR3nt: TGTGCCAGCAGAATCAGGGGGTTGGACACTGAAGCTTTCTTT; abundance: few; j_gene: TRBJ1-1; d_gene: TRBD1; v_gene: TRBV6-1
CDR3aa: CASRPVLAGGRDTQYF; CDR3nt: TGCGCCAGCAGACCCGTTCTAGCGGGGGGCAGAGATACGCAGTATTTT; abundance: -; j_gene: TRBJ2-3; d_gene: TRBD2; v_gene: TRBV4-1
CDR3aa: CASSAGQGKYEQYF; CDR3nt: TGTGCCAGCAGCGCGGGACAGGGGAAGTACGAGCAGTACTTC; abundance: -; j_gene: TRBJ2-7; d_gene: TRBD1; v_gene: TRBV9
CDR3aa: CASSLNSDSPLHF; CDR3nt: TGTGCCAGCAGCTTAAATTCGGATTCACCCCTCCACTTT; abundance: -; j_gene: TRBJ1-6; d_gene: -; v_gene: TRBV11-3
CDR3aa: CASSYSSPYEQYF; CDR3nt: TGTGCCAGCAGTTACTCGAGCCCCTACGAGCAGTACTTC; abundance: few; j_gene: TRBJ2-7; d_gene: -; v_gene: TRBV6-5
CDR3aa: CASGSEFNEQFF; CDR3nt: TGTGCTAGTGGTTCTGAGTTCAATGAGCAGTTCTTC; abundance: -; j_gene: TRBJ2-1; d_gene: -; v_gene: TRBV12-5
CDR3aa: CAISGSQETQYF; CDR3nt: TGTGCCATCAGTGGGAGCCAAGAGACCCAGTACTTC; abundance: -; j_gene: TRBJ2-5; d_gene: -; v_gene: TRBV10-3
CDR3aa: CASSPTPDRDNYGYTF; CDR3nt: TGTGCCAGCTCACCAACCCCCGACAGGGATAACTATGGCTACACCTTC; abundance: once; j_gene: TRBJ1-2; d_gene: TRBD1; v_gene: TRBV18
CDR3aa: CSVKGVNEQFF; CDR3nt: TGCAGCGTAAAGGGGGTGAATGAGCAGTTCTTC; abundance: few; j_gene: TRBJ2-1; d_gene: -; v_gene: TRBV29-1
CDR3aa: CASSLGQAIPLDTQYF; CDR3nt: TGCGCCAGCAGCTTGGGCCAGGCCATCCCCCTGGATACGCAGTATTTT; abundance: few; j_gene: TRBJ2-3; d_gene: -; v_gene: TRBV5-1
CDR3aa: CDRSAAYEQYF; CDR3nt: TGTGACAGGAGTGCGGCCTACGAGCAGTACTTC; abundance: -; j_gene: TRBJ2-7; d_gene: -; v_gene: TRBV2
CDR3aa: CASSQDSGSSYEQYF; CDR3nt: TGCGCCAGCAGCCAAGACAGCGGGAGCTCCTACGAGCAGTACTTC; abundance: -; j_gene: TRBJ2-7; d_gene: TRBD2; v_gene: TRBV4-1
CDR3aa: CASSSEGQGEAFF; CDR3nt: TGCGCCAGCAGCTCCGAAGGACAGGGCGAAGCTTTCTTT; abundance: -; j_gene: TRBJ1-1; d_gene: TRBD1; v_gene: TRBV5-1
CDR3aa: CASSIDRNTGELFF; CDR3nt: TGCGCCAGCAGCATCGACAGGAACACCGGGGAGCTGTTTTTT; abundance: -; j_gene: TRBJ2-2; d_gene: -; v_gene: TRBV5-1
CDR3aa: CASSYGLAPSSGELFF; CDR3nt: TGTGCCAGCAGTTATGGCCTAGCCCCCTCCTCCGGGGAGCTGTTTTTT; abundance: -; j_gene: TRBJ2-2; d_gene: -; v_gene: TRBV6-5
CDR3aa: CASSLARAGRGNTEAFF; CDR3nt: TGTGCCAGCAGCTTAGCGCGGGCAGGGAGGGGGAACACTGAAGCTTTCTTT; abundance: -; j_gene: TRBJ1-1; d_gene: -; v_gene: TRBV7-9
CDR3aa: CASSLGDKQYF; CDR3nt: TGTGCCAGCAGCTTAGGGGACAAGCAGTACTTC; abundance: -; j_gene: TRBJ2-7; d_gene: -; v_gene: TRBV11-3
CDR3aa: CASSPEAHNEQFF; CDR3nt: TGCGCCAGCAGTCCTGAAGCGCACAATGAGCAGTTCTTC; abundance: -; j_gene: TRBJ2-1; d_gene: -; v_gene: TRBV4-1
CDR3aa: CASSPRLGWLSTEAFF; CDR3nt: TGTGCCAGCAGCCCTCGACTTGGATGGTTATCCACTGAAGCTTTCTTT; abundance: -; j_gene: TRBJ1-1; d_gene: -; v_gene: TRBV7-2
CDR3aa: CASRVGNQPQHF; CDR3nt: TGTGCCTCACGGGTTGGCAATCAGCCCCAGCATTTT; abundance: -; j_gene: TRBJ1-5; d_gene: -; v_gene: TRBV28
CDR3aa: CSSSLDRGNTF; CDR3nt: TGTTCCAGCAGCTTGGACAGGGGAAACACCTTC; abundance: -; j_gene: TRBJ1-2; d_gene: TRBD1; v_gene: TRBV7-9
CDR3aa: CASSTIAGLSKNIQYF; CDR3nt: TGTGCCAGCAGTACCATCGCAGGGTTAAGCAAAAACATTCAGTACTTC; abundance: few; j_gene: TRBJ2-4; d_gene: -; v_gene: TRBV27
CDR3aa: CASSQGNTEAFF; CDR3nt: TGTGCCAGCTCCCAGGGAAACACTGAAGCTTTCTTT; abundance: -; j_gene: TRBJ1-1; d_gene: -; v_gene: TRBV6-5
CDR3aa: CAWTRSGPKTACSGNTIYF; CDR3nt: TGTGCCTGGACCCGAAGTGGGCCCAAGACGGCTTGCTCTGGAAACACCATATATTTT; abundance: -; j_gene: TRBJ1-3; d_gene: -; v_gene: TRBV30
CDR3aa: CASGFTGKNKQFF; CDR3nt: TGTGCCAGCGGTTTTACAGGGAAGAATAAGCAGTTCTTC; abundance: -; j_gene: TRBJ2-1; d_gene: -; v_gene: TRBV7-9
CDR3aa: CASSLDKEKLFF; CDR3nt: TGTGCCAGCAGCTTAGATAAGGAGAAACTGTTTTTT; abundance: -; j_gene: TRBJ1-4; d_gene: -; v_gene: TRBV7-2
CDR3aa: CASRPSDGDNSPLHF; CDR3nt: TGTGCCAGCAGACCTTCGGACGGGGATAATTCACCCCTCCACTTT; abundance: -; j_gene: TRBJ1-6; d_gene: -; v_gene: TRBV6-1
CDR3aa: CASSFTRQTDTQYF; CDR3nt: TGTGCCAGCAGCTTTACCAGACAGACAGATACGCAGTATTTT; abundance: -; j_gene: TRBJ2-3; d_gene: -; v_gene: TRBV7-9
CDR3aa: CASSEAGGAFIGELFF; CDR3nt: TGTGCCAGCAGTGAAGCGGGGGGTGCATTTATCGGGGAGCTGTTTTTT; abundance: -; j_gene: TRBJ2-2; d_gene: -; v_gene: TRBV2
CDR3aa: CASREGGGQGTEQYF; CDR3nt: TGTGCCAGTCGGGAGGGGGGGGGACAGGGTACCGAGCAGTACTTC; abundance: -; j_gene: TRBJ2-7; d_gene: -; v_gene: TRBV2
CDR3aa: CASSLSEVLSDSPLHF; CDR3nt: TGTGCCAGCAGCTTGTCGGAGGTACTTTCCGATTCACCCCTCCACTTT; abundance: -; j_gene: TRBJ1-6; d_gene: -; v_gene: TRBV7-9
CDR3aa: CASSFKTGELFF; CDR3nt: TGCGCCAGCAGCTTCAAAACCGGGGAGCTGTTTTTT; abundance: -; j_gene: TRBJ2-2; d_gene: -; v_gene: TRBV5-1
CDR3aa: CSASNEQYF; CDR3nt: TGCAGTGCTAGTAACGAGCAGTACTTC; abundance: -; j_gene: TRBJ2-7; d_gene: -; v_gene: TRBV20-1
CDR3aa: CASSLGAGGGEKLFF; CDR3nt: TGTGCCAGCAGCTTAGGCGCCGGGGGAGGTGAAAAACTGTTTTTT; abundance: -; j_gene: TRBJ1-4; d_gene: -; v_gene: TRBV11-2
CDR3aa: CASSSSSFLTDTQYF; CDR3nt: TGCGCCAGCTCCTCATCTAGCTTTCTCACAGATACGCAGTATTTT; abundance: -; j_gene: TRBJ2-3; d_gene: -; v_gene: TRBV5-1
CDR3aa: CASSLAGAWNTEAFF; CDR3nt: TGTGCCAGCAGCTTAGCAGGGGCGTGGAACACTGAAGCTTTCTTT; abundance: -; j_gene: TRBJ1-1; d_gene: -; v_gene: TRBV7-2
CDR3aa: CSVEGGDRAYEQYF; CDR3nt: TGCAGCGTTGAGGGGGGGGACAGGGCCTACGAGCAGTACTTC; abundance: -; j_gene: TRBJ2-7; d_gene: TRBD1; v_gene: TRBV29-1
CDR3aa: CASAGISTDTQYF; CDR3nt: TGTGCCTCAGCGGGGATTAGCACAGATACGCAGTATTTT; abundance: once; j_gene: TRBJ2-3; d_gene: TRBD2; v_gene: TRBV10-3
CDR3aa: CASSYGQGARDEQYF; CDR3nt: TGTGCCAGCAGTTACGGACAGGGGGCGCGGGACGAGCAGTACTTC; abundance: -; j_gene: TRBJ2-7; d_gene: TRBD1; v_gene: TRBV6-5
CDR3aa: CASTLMDNFNEQFF; CDR3nt: TGTGCCAGCACCCTGATGGACAACTTCAATGAGCAGTTCTTC; abundance: few; j_gene: TRBJ2-1; d_gene: -; v_gene: TRBV7-2
CDR3aa: CASSAGTPPYEQYF; CDR3nt: TGTGCCAGCAGTGCCGGGACACCTCCCTACGAGCAGTACTTC; abundance: -; j_gene: TRBJ2-7; d_gene: -; v_gene: TRBV6-1
CDR3aa: CASRGGLYEQYF; CDR3nt: TGTGCCAGCAGGGGCGGACTCTACGAGCAGTACTTC; abundance: -; j_gene: TRBJ2-7; d_gene: -; v_gene: TRBV6-6
CDR3aa: CASRGGLDKNTEAFF; CDR3nt: TGTGCCAGCAGGGGAGGGCTCGATAAGAACACTGAAGCTTTCTTT; abundance: -; j_gene: TRBJ1-1; d_gene: -; v_gene: TRBV28
CDR3aa: CASSLSGQDYEQYF; CDR3nt: TGTGCCAGCAGTTTATCGGGACAGGACTACGAGCAGTACTTC; abundance: once; j_gene: TRBJ2-7; d_gene: TRBD1; v_gene: TRBV27
CDR3aa: CASSYDRDTQYF; CDR3nt: TGTGCCAGCAGCTACGACAGAGATACGCAGTATTTT; abundance: -; j_gene: TRBJ2-3; d_gene: -; v_gene: TRBV11-2
CDR3aa: CASSLDRHSNQPQHF; CDR3nt: TGTGCCAGCAGCTTGGACAGACATAGCAATCAGCCCCAGCATTTT; abundance: -; j_gene: TRBJ1-5; d_gene: -; v_gene: TRBV5-6
CDR3aa: CASSQPRQGIRYGYTF; CDR3nt: TGCGCCAGCAGCCAACCTCGACAGGGGATAAGATATGGCTACACCTTC; abundance: -; j_gene: TRBJ1-2; d_gene: TRBD1; v_gene: TRBV4-1
CDR3aa: CASERQGKVIAYEQYF; CDR3nt: TGTGCCTCAGAGAGGCAGGGAAAGGTTATCGCCTACGAGCAGTACTTC; abundance: -; j_gene: TRBJ2-7; d_gene: -; v_gene: TRBV7-8
CDR3aa: CASSPVTGIDTEAFF; CDR3nt: TGTGCCAGCAGCCCAGTTACAGGAATCGATACTGAAGCTTTCTTT; abundance: -; j_gene: TRBJ1-1; d_gene: -; v_gene: TRBV7-9
CDR3aa: CASTRRVSYRGATGRDTQYF; CDR3nt: TGTGCCAGTACAAGGAGGGTCTCTTACCGGGGGGCCACGGGGCGGGATACGCAGTATTTT; abundance: few; j_gene: TRBJ2-3; d_gene: -; v_gene: TRBV19